The 10 T cell receptor beta chains presented below share a single source sample, sequenced in a study of T cell responses to AZD1222 COVID-19 vaccine. Sequenced by immunoSEQ multiplex PCR; TCRdb stores in-frame clones only, minus some. The table includes approximately 150,000 clones, roughly 90% detected once. The sequences come from peripheral blood, collected 28 days after the second AZD1222 dose. The receptors originated from an adult who received the AZD1222 COVID-19 vaccine.

The CDR3 nucleotides are TGTGCCTGGAGTGTGGGGGGGGGTCCCTACGAGCAGTACTTC. This encodes CAWSVGGGPYEQYF. V usage is TRBV30 and J usage is TRBJ2-7, with 7 bases matching TRBD2. The CDR3 extends over 14 amino acids. Germline CDR1 reads GTSNPN; CDR2 reads SVGIG (reference sequence). V lost 0 bases and J lost 2; bases outside the gene matches: 4.

This chain links TRBV7-9 with TRBJ2-4, with D perhaps matching TRBD1 or TRBD2 (5 bases each). The germline V gene encodes CDR1 SEHNR and CDR2 FQNEAQ (reference sequence). Trimming removed 5 bases from V and 5 bases from J, with 16 bases in between. This CDR3 is built from 15 residues. Here the CDR3 reads CASSDPRDGENIQYF. CDR3 nucleotide sequence: TGTGCCAGCAGCGACCCCCGGGACGGAGAAAACATTCAGTACTTC.

The rearrangement links TRBV7-9 to TRBJ1-1, with D tentatively TRBD1 (6 bases). Germline V gene data show CDR1 as SEHNR and CDR2 as FQNEAQ (reference sequence). Trimming cost V 6 bases and J 2 bases, with 13 bases left between them. The CDR3 length is 14 residues. The CDR3 loop reads CASRPEGHNTEAFF. CDR3 nucleotides: TGTGCCAGCAGGCCAGAGGGACACAACACTGAAGCTTTCTTT.

For this clone: At the DNA level, this CDR3 is encoded by other sequences in the same sample as well. CDR3 in DNA: TGTGCCTGGAGTCGGGACTCCAATCAGCCCCAGCATTTT. It specifies CAWSRDSNQPQHF. V and J are TRBV30 and TRBJ1-5; D may be TRBD1 (5 bases). Germline CDR1 GTSNPN, CDR2 SVGIG (reference sequence). This CDR3 spans 13 amino acids. V lost 2 bases to trimming and J lost 3 bases, with 8 bases between them.

As DNA, the CDR3 is TGTGCCAGCAGCCAAGATAGCGGGGCGACCTACGAGCAGTACTTC. Its protein is CASSQDSGATYEQYF. The chain uses TRBV4-2 and TRBJ2-7; 8 nucleotides align to TRBD2. The trim removed 0 bases at V and 2 bases at J, leaving 3 bases unmatched. Germline V CDR1 and CDR2: LGHNA, YNFKEQ. The CDR3 is made up of 15 amino acids.

V is TRBV7-8 and J is TRBJ1-6, with D unresolved. This CDR3 has 12 residues. Germline assignment: CDR1 SGHVS and CDR2 FQNEAQ. Trimming cost V 0 bases and J 10 bases, with 4 bases left between them. The CDR3 nucleotides read TGTGCCAGCAGCTTAGCGACATCACCCCTCCACTTT. Translating gives CASSLATSPLHF.

The V and J genes are TRBV29-1 and TRBJ2-1; 7 bases line up with TRBD2. CDR1 is SQVTM and CDR2 is ANQGSEA in the germline V gene. This CDR3 has 14 amino acids. The V gene end was trimmed by 8 bases and the J gene end by 1 base; junction bases not matched to a gene: 8. The chain's CDR3 is CSSTAGRSYNEQFF. DNA for the CDR3: TGCAGCTCCACAGCGGGGAGGTCCTACAATGAGCAGTTCTTC.

This sequence joins TRBV19 and TRBJ2-3; 7 nucleotides align to TRBD1. V gave up 7 bases and J gave up 5 bases; unmatched junction bases: 18. This CDR3 region has 17 residues. Germline V lookup: CDR1 LNHDA, CDR2 SQIVND (reference sequence). CDR3 amino acids: CASTPRRIAGGLDTQYF. In DNA form, the CDR3 reads TGTGCCAGTACCCCCCGAAGGATTGCAGGGGGATTAGATACGCAGTATTTT. Filled out from reference TRBV19 and TRBJ2-3, the complete variable domain reads DGGITQSPKYLFRKEGQNVTLSCEQNLNHDAMYWYRQDPGQGLRLIYYSQIVNDFQKGDIAEGYSVSREKKESFPLTVTSAQKNPTAFYLCASTPRRIAGGLDTQYFGPGTRLTVL.

The chain has TRBV27 and TRBJ1-1; 8 positions agree with TRBD1. This CDR3 has 14 residues. Germline CDR1 is MNHEY and CDR2 is SMNVEV (reference sequence). Trimming at V came to 5 bases and at J to 4 bases, leaving 6 bases not matched to a gene. CDR3 sequence (DNA): TGTGCCAGCAGTCTTCCAGGGGGCGGCACTGAAGCTTTCTTT. Encoded protein: CASSLPGGGTEAFF.

The V and J genes are TRBV6-5 and TRBJ1-4, with D unresolved. The V and J ends lost 6 bases and 0 bases respectively, with 14 bases between them. Germline values: CDR1 MNHEY, CDR2 SVGAGI. The CDR3 has 16 amino acids. The CDR3: CASSYKQLATNEKLFF. The CDR3 DNA follows: TGTGCCAGCAGCTACAAGCAACTTGCAACTAATGAAAAACTGTTTTTT.